The 13 T cell receptor beta chains below all came from one sample that was sequenced in a study of control samples from healthy donors and cancer patients (dated by TCRdb to the early 2020s). Libraries came from the immunoSEQ multiplex PCR assay. Held by TCRdb, this immuneACCESS table contains in-frame sequences only and omits some clones. Under half of the omission traces to an unresolved V gene where checked; the cause of the rest is unknown. This sample comprises fewer than 200,000 clones, about 93% of them detected only once. Clones ranked in the top ten supply more than 1.2% of the sample. The specimen sequenced was blood. These receptors were collected from a man aged 18 to 29 in good health.

V usage is TRBV3-1 (or the pseudogene TRBV3-2) and J usage is TRBJ2-1; no reliable D call. The CDR3 spans 15 residues. Per the germline V gene, CDR1 is LGHDT and CDR2 is YNNKEL (reference sequence). V was cut by 4 bases and J by 1 base, with 11 bases left in between. CDR3 in DNA: TGTGCCAGCAGCCCGATCAGTCGGTCCTACAATGAGCAGTTCTTC. Amino acids: CASSPISRSYNEQFF.

The J gene is TRBJ2-7, the V gene TRBV19; D call uncertain. Germline assignment: CDR1 LNHDA and CDR2 SQIVND (reference sequence). The germline V and J ends were trimmed by 4 bases and 5 bases, with 24 bases remaining between them. There are 17 residues in the CDR3. CDR3: CASSTQVIRGGRDEQYF. The CDR3 DNA follows: TGTGCCAGTAGTACCCAAGTAATTCGCGGCGGAAGGGACGAGCAGTACTTC.

This sequence joins TRBV11-3 and TRBJ2-3; D unclear. Trimming took off 1 base at V and 2 bases at J, with 4 bases between the two ends. Germline CDR1 and CDR2: SGHNT and YENEEA. There are 13 residues in the CDR3. The CDR3 sequence is CASSLGPTDTQYF. The CDR3 DNA is TGTGCCAGCAGCTTAGGACCCACAGATACGCAGTATTTT.

This chain joins TRBV7-3 and TRBJ2-7, with 9 bases lining up with TRBD1. Germline V CDR1 and CDR2: SGHTA, FQGTGA. The V segment lost 5 bases and the J segment 4 bases; nucleotides outside the gene matches: 3. This CDR3 is 13 amino acids long. CDR3 sequence reads: CASSLDRGYEQYF. In DNA, the CDR3 is TGTGCCAGCAGCCTGGACAGGGGATACGAGCAGTACTTC. The full variable domain, in which reference TRBV7-3 and TRBJ2-7 provide the parts outside the CDR3, is GAGVSQTPSNKVTEKGKYVELRCDPISGHTALYWYRQSLGQGPEFLIYFQGTGAADDSGLPNDRFFAVRPEGSVSTLKIQRTERGDSAVYLCASSLDRGYEQYFGPGTRLTVT.

This clone was seen only once. The rearrangement uses TRBV5-4 and TRBJ1-2; no definite D call. Germline lookup yields CDR1 SGHNT and CDR2 YYREEE (reference sequence). CDR3 length: 13 amino acids. The V gene lost 0 bases and the J gene lost 0 bases, with 3 bases spanning the gap. The CDR3 bases are TGTGCCAGCAGCTTGGTAGCTAACTATGGCTACACCTTC. Translating gives CASSLVANYGYTF.

The rearrangement links TRBV23-1 to TRBJ1-4; no reliable D call. TRBV23-1 is reported as an ORF; its role is uncertain. The CDR3 length is 16 residues. With 0 bases removed from V and 0 bases from J, the gap between germline ends came to 8 bases. DNA for the CDR3: TGCGCCAGCAGTCAATCGCGGGTTCCAACTAATGAAAAACTGTTTTTT. Translated: CASSQSRVPTNEKLFF.

In this sample, this clone turned up once. This sequence joins TRBV27 and TRBJ2-3; 9 bases line up with TRBD2. The CDR3 runs to 16 residues. V trimming: 3 bases; J trimming: 0 bases; junction bases outside the gene matches: 4. Germline lookup yields CDR1 MNHEY and CDR2 SMNVEV (reference sequence). The CDR3 loop is CASSFEAGGSTDTQYF. In DNA, the CDR3 is TGTGCCAGCAGTTTTGAAGCGGGGGGAAGCACAGATACGCAGTATTTT.

The rearrangement joins TRBV10-3 to TRBJ2-7; TRBD1 might be the D (6 bases). Germline V lookup: CDR1 ENHRY, CDR2 SYGVKD. The CDR3 runs 15 residues. Trimming took 3 bases from V and 7 from J, leaving 19 bases between them. The CDR3: CAISEFANAGEEQYF. The CDR3 nucleotides are TGTGCCATCAGTGAATTCGCTAACGCAGGGGAAGAGCAGTACTTC.

CDR3 sequence: CASSQALGLPNYGYTF. The CDR3 nucleotides are TGTGCCAGCAGCCAGGCTCTCGGACTTCCAAACTATGGCTACACCTTC. The chain couples TRBV3-1 (or the pseudogene TRBV3-2) to TRBJ1-2; D remains unclear. Germline values: CDR1 LGHDT, CDR2 YNNKEL (reference sequence). Deletions cut 3 bases from V and 2 bases from J, with 16 bases between. The CDR3 covers 16 residues.

The rearrangement joins TRBV10-3 to TRBJ1-6; no clear D gene. CDR1 is ENHRY and CDR2 is SYGVKD in the germline V gene. The CDR3 loop spans 18 amino acids. V shed 4 bases and J shed 0 bases, with 16 bases lying between them. The CDR3 DNA is TGTGCCATCAGTGCTACGAAGGAGCGGAGCTCCTATAATTCACCCCTCCACTTT. As protein: CAISATKERSSYNSPLHF.

The chain has TRBV5-4 and TRBJ1-5; D not resolved. Per germline, CDR1 SGHNT and CDR2 YYREEE (reference sequence). The V end lost 2 bases, the J end lost 4 bases, and 4 bases lay between the germline ends. The CDR3 is made up of 12 amino acids. Written as DNA, the CDR3 is TGTGCCAGCAGCTTACCTAATCAGCCCCAGCATTTT. The encoded protein is CASSLPNQPQHF.

J is TRBJ1-2 and V is TRBV7-6, with TRBD1 as a possible D gene (5 bases). With 1 base removed from V and 6 bases from J, the gap between germline ends came to 9 bases. The V gene's germline CDR1 is SGHVS and CDR2 FNYEAQ. The CDR3 covers 13 residues. The CDR3, as DNA: TGTGCCAGCAGCTTAGTAGGGGACGATGGCTACACCTTC. Protein product: CASSLVGDDGYTF.

The chain is built from TRBV2 and TRBJ1-2; D not certain. The CDR3 runs to 13 residues. Trimming stripped 4 bases from V and 1 base from J, with 7 bases between. Germline loops: CDR1 SNHLY, CDR2 FYNNEI. This CDR3 reads CASSGQNNYGYTF. The CDR3 nucleotides read TGTGCCAGCAGTGGGCAGAATAACTATGGCTACACCTTC.